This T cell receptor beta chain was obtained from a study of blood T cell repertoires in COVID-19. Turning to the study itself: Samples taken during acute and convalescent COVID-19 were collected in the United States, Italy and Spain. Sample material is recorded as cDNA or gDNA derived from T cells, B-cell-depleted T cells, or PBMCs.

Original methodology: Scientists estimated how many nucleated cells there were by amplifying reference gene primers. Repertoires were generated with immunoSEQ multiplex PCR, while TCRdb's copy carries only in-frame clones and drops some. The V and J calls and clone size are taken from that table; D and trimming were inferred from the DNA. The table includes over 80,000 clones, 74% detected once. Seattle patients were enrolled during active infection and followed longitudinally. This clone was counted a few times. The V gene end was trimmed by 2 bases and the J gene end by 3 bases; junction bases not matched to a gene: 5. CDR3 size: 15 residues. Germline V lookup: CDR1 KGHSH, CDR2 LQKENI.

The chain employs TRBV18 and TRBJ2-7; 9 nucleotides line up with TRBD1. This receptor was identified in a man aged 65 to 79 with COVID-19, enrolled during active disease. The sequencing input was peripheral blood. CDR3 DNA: TGTGCCAGCTCACCAAGCACAGGGGGCTACTACGAGCAGTACTTC. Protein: CASSPSTGGYYEQYF. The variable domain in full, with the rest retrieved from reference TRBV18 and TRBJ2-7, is NAGVMQNPRHLVRRRGQEARLRCSPMKGHSHVYWYRQLPEEGLKFMVYLQKENIIDESGMPKERFSAEFPKEGPSILRIQQVVRGDSAAYFCASSPSTGGYYEQYFGPGTRLTVT.